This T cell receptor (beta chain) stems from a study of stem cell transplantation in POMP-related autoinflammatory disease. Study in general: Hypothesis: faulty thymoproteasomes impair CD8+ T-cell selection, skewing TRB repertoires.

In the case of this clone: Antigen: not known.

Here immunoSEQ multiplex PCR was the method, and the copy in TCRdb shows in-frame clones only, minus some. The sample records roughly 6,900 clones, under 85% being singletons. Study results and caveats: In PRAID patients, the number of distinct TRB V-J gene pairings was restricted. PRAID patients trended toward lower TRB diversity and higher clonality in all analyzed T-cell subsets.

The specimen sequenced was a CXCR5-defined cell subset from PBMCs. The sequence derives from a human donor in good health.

The CDR3 DNA reads as TGTGCCAGTTTTACCCCCTCATCGGATAATTCACCCCTCCACTTT. Translation gives CASFTPSSDNSPLHF. The rearrangement uses TRBV6-1 and TRBJ1-6, with unresolved D. Between the trimmed V and J ends, which lost 9 bases and 5 bases, there was a span of 17 bases. This CDR3 is 15 amino acids long. Per germline, CDR1 MNHNS and CDR2 SASEGT.